Described below is a single T cell receptor (beta chain) sequence and its context. Its antigen remains unknown. The data derive from a study of cytomegalovirus exposure and HLA in healthy donors. Study context: As released early, the data held 65 million to 90 million unique TCRs from HLA-typed donors. Study findings and constraints: Using the classifier, cytomegalovirus status was reportedly diagnosed with high specificity and sensitivity.

The PCR made use of 60 Vbeta and 13 Jbeta primers. The data were produced by immunoSEQ multiplex PCR, yet TCRdb's version contains in-frame clones alone and is incomplete. Of more than 150,000 clones listed, around 83% were seen once; the top ten hold 1.6%. Germline V gives CDR1 SGHRS, CDR2 YFSETQ. The length of the CDR3 is 16 residues. The V and J ends lost 0 bases and 6 bases respectively, with 16 bases between them. Sequenced material: PBMCs. The chain is built from TRBV5-1 and TRBJ2-1; D is possibly TRBD1 (5 bases). This clonotype was obtained from a man in his fifties or sixties in good health and CMV-seronegative. DNA for the CDR3: TGCGCCAGCAGCTTGGCTTCCAGGGCGAGGAGCAATGAGCAGTTCTTC. As protein: CASSLASRARSNEQFF.